The present entry profiles one T cell receptor (beta chain) with its context. The antigen remains undetermined. A read error may account for a junction end that differs from germline. This CDR3 has 15 residues. This record comes from a study of CD8+CD57+ T cells in acquired aplastic anemia. On the study more broadly: DNA recovered from sorted CD4+ and CD8+ cells had a mean of approximately 3.5 ug.

Profiles of TCR beta VDJ and CDR3 were generated from a genomic DNA template. TCRdb processed the reads anew with MiXCR; each CDR3 protein has one entry. Here the sample spans around 180,000 distinct CDR3 sequences, less than 65% being singletons. Study-level points and caveats: The CD8+ Simpson's diversity of patients and controls was not significantly different. The same twenty-nine CD8+ CDR3 sequences occurred in patients and in controls.

This TCR was recovered from a human donor with severe aplastic anemia or a healthy control (not recorded which). Sequencing was performed on sorted CD4+, CD8+, or CD8+CD57+ T cells (not recorded which) from PBMCs. This chain joins TRBV12-3 or TRBV12-4 and TRBJ1-3; D might be TRBD1 (5 bases). CDR3: CASSVAGGYGETIYF. The CDR3 DNA follows: TGTGCCAGCAGTGTAGCGGGGGGGTATGGAGAGACCATATATTTT.